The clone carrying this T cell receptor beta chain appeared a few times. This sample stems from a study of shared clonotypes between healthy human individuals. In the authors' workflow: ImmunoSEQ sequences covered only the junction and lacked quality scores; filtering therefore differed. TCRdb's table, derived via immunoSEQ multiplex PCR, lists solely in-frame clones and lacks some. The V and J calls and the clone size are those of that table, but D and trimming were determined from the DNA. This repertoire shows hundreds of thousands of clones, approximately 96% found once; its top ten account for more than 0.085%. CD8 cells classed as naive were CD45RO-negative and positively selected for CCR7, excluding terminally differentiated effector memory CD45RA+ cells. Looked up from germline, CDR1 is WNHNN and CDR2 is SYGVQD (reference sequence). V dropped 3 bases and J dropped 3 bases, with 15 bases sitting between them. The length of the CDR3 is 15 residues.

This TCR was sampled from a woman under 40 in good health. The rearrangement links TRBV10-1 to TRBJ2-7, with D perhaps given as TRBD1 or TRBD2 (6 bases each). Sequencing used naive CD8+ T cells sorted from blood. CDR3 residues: CASSESKGGVYEQYF. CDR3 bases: TGCGCCAGCAGTGAATCGAAGGGGGGAGTCTACGAGCAGTACTTC.